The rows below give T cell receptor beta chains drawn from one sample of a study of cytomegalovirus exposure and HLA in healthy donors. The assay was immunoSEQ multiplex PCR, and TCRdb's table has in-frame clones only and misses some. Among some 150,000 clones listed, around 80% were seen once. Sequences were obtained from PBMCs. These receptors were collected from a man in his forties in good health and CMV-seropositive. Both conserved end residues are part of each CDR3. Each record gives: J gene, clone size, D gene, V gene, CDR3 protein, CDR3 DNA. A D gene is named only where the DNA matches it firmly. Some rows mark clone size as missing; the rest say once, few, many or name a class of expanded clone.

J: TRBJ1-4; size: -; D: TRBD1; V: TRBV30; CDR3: CAWSSGDRGLGNEKLFF; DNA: TGTGCCTGGAGCTCCGGGGACAGGGGGCTCGGTAATGAAAAACTGTTTTTT
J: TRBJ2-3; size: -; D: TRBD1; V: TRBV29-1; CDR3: CSVEEVIKGRGRMTDTQYF; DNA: TGCAGCGTTGAAGAGGTTATTAAGGGCAGGGGGCGAATGACAGATACGCAGTATTTT
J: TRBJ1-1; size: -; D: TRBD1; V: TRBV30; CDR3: CAWSVGQGANTEAFF; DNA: TGTGCCTGGAGTGTAGGACAGGGGGCGAACACTGAAGCTTTCTTT
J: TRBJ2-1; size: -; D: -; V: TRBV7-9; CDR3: CASSSDRRWQFF; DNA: TGTGCCAGCAGCTCCGACAGGAGGTGGCAGTTCTTC
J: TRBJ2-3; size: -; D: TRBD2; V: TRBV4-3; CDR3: CASSQFSLSGGAFGADTQYF; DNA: TGCGCCAGCAGCCAATTTTCTCTTAGCGGGGGGGCCTTTGGCGCAGATACGCAGTATTTT
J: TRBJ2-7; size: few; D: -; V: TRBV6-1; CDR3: CASRGRASVEQYF; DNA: TGTGCCAGCAGGGGCAGGGCGTCTGTCGAGCAGTACTTC
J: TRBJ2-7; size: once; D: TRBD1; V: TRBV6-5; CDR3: CASSYRPGQGSYEQYF; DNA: TGTGCCAGCAGTTACCGACCGGGACAGGGTTCCTACGAGCAGTACTTC
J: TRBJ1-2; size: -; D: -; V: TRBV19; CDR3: CASSITGGANYGYTF; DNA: TGTGCCAGTAGTATAACGGGGGGAGCTAACTATGGCTACACCTTC
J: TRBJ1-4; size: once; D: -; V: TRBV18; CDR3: CASSDTVGRTEKLFF; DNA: TGTGCCAGCTCGGATACCGTGGGGAGGACTGAAAAACTGTTTTTT
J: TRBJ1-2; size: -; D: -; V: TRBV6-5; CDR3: CASGWGGRNYGYTF; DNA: TGTGCCAGCGGCTGGGGGGGGAGGAACTATGGCTACACCTTC
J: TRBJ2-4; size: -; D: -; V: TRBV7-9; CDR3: CASSQGVLAKNIQYF; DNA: TGTGCCAGCAGCCAAGGGGTCCTAGCCAAAAACATTCAGTACTTC
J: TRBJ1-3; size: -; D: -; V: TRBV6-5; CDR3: CASSRGGNTIYF; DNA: TGTGCCAGCAGTCGAGGGGGAAACACCATATATTTT
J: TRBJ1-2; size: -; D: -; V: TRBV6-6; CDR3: CASSSSMLEGYGYTF; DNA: TGTGCCAGCAGTTCCTCCATGCTGGAGGGTTATGGCTACACCTTC
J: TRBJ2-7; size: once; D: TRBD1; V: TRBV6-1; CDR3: CASSTQGAGSYEQYF; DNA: TGTGCCAGCAGCACACAGGGGGCTGGGTCCTACGAGCAGTACTTC
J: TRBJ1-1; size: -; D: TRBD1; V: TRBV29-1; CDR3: CSVRQGVLNTEAFF; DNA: TGCAGCGTTAGACAGGGGGTCTTGAACACTGAAGCTTTCTTT
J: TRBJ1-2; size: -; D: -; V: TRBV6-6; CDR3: CATTQSGASYGYTF; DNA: TGTGCCACCACCCAAAGCGGGGCATCATATGGCTACACCTTC
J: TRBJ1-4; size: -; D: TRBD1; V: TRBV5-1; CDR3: CASSLVPGGLREKLFF; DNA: TGCGCCAGCAGCTTGGTGCCAGGGGGCCTCAGGGAAAAACTGTTTTTT
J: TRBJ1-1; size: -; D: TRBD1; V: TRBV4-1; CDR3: CASSRWGGQVNTEAFF; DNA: TGCGCCAGCAGCCGCTGGGGGGGACAGGTGAACACTGAAGCTTTCTTT
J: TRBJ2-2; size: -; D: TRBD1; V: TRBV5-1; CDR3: CASSLPKPGQVTTGELFF; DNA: TGCGCCAGCAGCCTACCAAAACCGGGACAGGTGACCACCGGGGAGCTGTTTTTT
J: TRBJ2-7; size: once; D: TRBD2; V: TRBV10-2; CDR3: CASNRAGGPYEQYF; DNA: TGCGCCAGCAATCGGGCGGGAGGGCCCTACGAGCAGTACTTC
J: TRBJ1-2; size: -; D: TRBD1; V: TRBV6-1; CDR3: CASSEIGTVYYGYTF; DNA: TGTGCCAGCAGTGAGATCGGGACAGTCTACTATGGCTACACCTTC
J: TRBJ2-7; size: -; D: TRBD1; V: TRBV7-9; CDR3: CASRSGQGYEQYF; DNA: TGTGCCAGCAGGTCGGGACAGGGTTACGAGCAGTACTTC
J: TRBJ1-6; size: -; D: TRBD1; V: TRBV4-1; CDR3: CASSQEGTVNSPLHF; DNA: TGCGCCAGCAGCCAAGAGGGGACAGTTAATTCACCCCTCCACTTT
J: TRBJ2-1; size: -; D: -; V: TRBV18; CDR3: CASSPTAHNEQFF; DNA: TGTGCCAGCTCACCGACAGCACACAATGAGCAGTTCTTC
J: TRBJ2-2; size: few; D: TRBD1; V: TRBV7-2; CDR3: CASSPRQGVTGELFF; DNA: TGTGCCAGCAGCCCCCGACAGGGGGTCACCGGGGAGCTGTTTTTT
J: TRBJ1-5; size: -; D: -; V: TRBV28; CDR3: CAISTGAGNQPQHF; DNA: TGTGCCATTTCTACTGGGGCGGGCAATCAGCCCCAGCATTTT
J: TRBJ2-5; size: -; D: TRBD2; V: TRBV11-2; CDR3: CASSRAGGPQETQYF; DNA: TGTGCCAGCAGCCGAGCGGGGGGACCCCAAGAGACCCAGTACTTC
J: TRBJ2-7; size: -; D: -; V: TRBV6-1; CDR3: CASSALGGRVFGEQYF; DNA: TGTGCCAGCAGTGCCCTAGGTGGCCGGGTATTTGGCGAGCAGTACTTC
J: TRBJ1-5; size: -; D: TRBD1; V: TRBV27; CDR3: CASSGTGGANQPQHF; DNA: TGTGCCAGCAGTGGGACAGGGGGCGCGAATCAGCCCCAGCATTTT
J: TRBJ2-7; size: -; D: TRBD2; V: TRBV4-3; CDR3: CASSQDPTSGDGEQYF; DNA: TGCGCCAGCAGCCAAGATCCCACTAGCGGGGACGGCGAGCAGTACTTC
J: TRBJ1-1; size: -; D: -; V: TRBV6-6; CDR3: CASRPGRGGMNTEAFF; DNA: TGTGCCAGCAGGCCTGGTAGGGGGGGTATGAACACTGAAGCTTTCTTT
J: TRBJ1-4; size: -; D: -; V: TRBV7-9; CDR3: CASSPNEKLFF; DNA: TGTGCCAGCAGCCCAAATGAAAAACTGTTTTTT
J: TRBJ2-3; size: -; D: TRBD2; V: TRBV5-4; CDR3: CASSPPGGDTQYF; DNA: TGTGCCAGCAGCCCCCCGGGAGGAGATACGCAGTATTTT
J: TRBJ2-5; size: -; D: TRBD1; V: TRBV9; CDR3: CASSVGQGQGEETQYF; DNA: TGTGCCAGCAGCGTAGGTCAGGGACAGGGGGAAGAGACCCAGTACTTC
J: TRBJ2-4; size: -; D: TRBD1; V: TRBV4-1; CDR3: CASSLAKGGQGAYIQYF; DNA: TGCGCCAGCAGCCTTGCAAAGGGGGGACAGGGGGCGTACATTCAGTACTTC
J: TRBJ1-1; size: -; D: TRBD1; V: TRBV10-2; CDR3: CASRDRGYTEAFF; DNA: TGCGCCAGCAGGGACAGGGGTTACACTGAAGCTTTCTTT
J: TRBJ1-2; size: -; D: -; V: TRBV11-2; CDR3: CASSLGTANYGYTF; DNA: TGTGCCAGCAGCTTAGGGACAGCTAACTATGGCTACACCTTC
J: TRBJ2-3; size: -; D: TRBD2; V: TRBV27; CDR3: CASSFSGRGTDTQYF; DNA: TGTGCCAGCAGTTTTAGCGGGAGGGGCACAGATACGCAGTATTTT
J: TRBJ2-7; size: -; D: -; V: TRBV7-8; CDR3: CASSLAAPSPPPQYF; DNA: TGTGCCAGCAGCTTAGCGGCCCCATCCCCTCCACCGCAGTACTTC
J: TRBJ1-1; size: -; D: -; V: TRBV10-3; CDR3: CAINPGGRNTEAFF; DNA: TGTGCCATCAATCCAGGAGGGAGGAACACTGAAGCTTTCTTT
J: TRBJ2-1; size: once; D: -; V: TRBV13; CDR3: CASSLWRDGDNEQFF; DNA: TGTGCCAGCAGCTTATGGCGGGACGGGGACAATGAGCAGTTCTTC
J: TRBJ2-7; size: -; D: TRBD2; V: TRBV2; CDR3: CASRKTSDEQYF; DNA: TGTGCCAGCAGAAAGACTAGCGACGAGCAGTACTTC